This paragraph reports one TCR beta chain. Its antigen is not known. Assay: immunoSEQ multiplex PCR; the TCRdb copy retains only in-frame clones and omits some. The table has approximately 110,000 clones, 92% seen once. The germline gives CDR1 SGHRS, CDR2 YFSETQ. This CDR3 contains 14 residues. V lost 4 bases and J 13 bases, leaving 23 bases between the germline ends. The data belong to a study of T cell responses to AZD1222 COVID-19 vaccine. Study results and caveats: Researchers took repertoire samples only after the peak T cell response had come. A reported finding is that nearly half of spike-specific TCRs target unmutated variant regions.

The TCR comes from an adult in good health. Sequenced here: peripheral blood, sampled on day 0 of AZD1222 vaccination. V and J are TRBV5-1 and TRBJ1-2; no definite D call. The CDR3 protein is CASSPGGRPGPLTF. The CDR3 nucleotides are TGCGCCAGCAGCCCAGGTGGTAGGCCCGGGCCTCTCACCTTC.